A single sample gave rise to the 23 T cell receptor beta chains below, sequenced in a study of control samples from healthy donors and cancer patients. Sequencing used immunoSEQ multiplex PCR; TCRdb keeps in-frame clones, though not all of them. The sample includes about 98,000 clones, about 90% of them seen just once. The specimen sequenced was blood. The receptors originated from a woman under 30 in good health.

This chain links TRBV7-9 with TRBJ2-7; D gene uncertain. With 5 bases removed from V and 0 bases from J, the gap between germline ends came to 11 bases. Germline CDR1 SEHNR, CDR2 FQNEAQ (reference sequence). This CDR3 has 14 amino acids. As DNA, the CDR3 is TGTGCCAGCAGCCCGGACGGGCCCTCCTACGAGCAGTACTTC. It encodes CASSPDGPSYEQYF.

The chain has TRBV10-1 and TRBJ1-2, with D possibly matching TRBD1 (6 bases). The CDR3 contains 13 residues. CDR1 and CDR2 from the germline V gene are WNHNN and SYGVQD (reference sequence). Trimming cost V 4 bases and J 6 bases, with 12 bases left between them. DNA of the CDR3: TGCGCCAGCAGTGTTTCCAGGGGTGATGGCTACACCTTC. Encoded protein: CASSVSRGDGYTF.

The gene calls are TRBV5-8 and TRBJ2-3; 14 bases fit TRBD2. The CDR3 runs to 17 residues. The J segment lost 3 bases and the V segment lost 4 bases, leaving 7 bases of the junction unmatched. Per germline, CDR1 SGHTS and CDR2 YDEGEE. Here the CDR3 reads CASSPRGTSGGTDTQYF. As DNA, the CDR3 is TGTGCCAGCAGCCCAAGAGGGACTAGCGGGGGTACAGATACGCAGTATTTT.

The rearrangement links TRBV28 to TRBJ2-3, with D unresolved. The CDR3 extends over 13 amino acids. The germline V gene encodes CDR1 MDHEN and CDR2 SYDVKM. The germline V and J ends were trimmed by 3 bases and 4 bases, with 8 bases remaining between them. In DNA form, the CDR3 reads TGTGCCAGCAGTTTGGGTGGCCCAGATACGCAGTATTTT. Its translation is CASSLGGPDTQYF.

V is TRBV20-1 and J is TRBJ2-7; no reliable D call. V was shortened by 3 bases and J by 3 bases, with 12 bases between the two germline ends. The CDR3 totals 13 residues. Germline assignment: CDR1 DFQATT and CDR2 SNEGSKA (reference sequence). The CDR3 nucleotides read TGCAGTGCTAGTGGTGAATTACTCTACGAGCAGTACTTC. Protein sequence: CSASGELLYEQYF.

The J gene is TRBJ2-5, the V gene TRBV7-2; 11 bases match TRBD1. CDR1 is SGHTA and CDR2 is FQGNSA in the germline V gene. Unmatched junction bases numbered 14, after V lost 5 bases and J lost 3 bases. This CDR3 is 18 amino acids long. The CDR3 bases are TGTGCCAGCAGCAGAAGGAGATTTGGGACAGGGGGGGAAGAGACCCAGTACTTC. It specifies CASSRRRFGTGGEETQYF.

The chain joins TRBV7-3 to TRBJ2-7; TRBD2 agrees at 8 bases. The CDR3 consists of 14 residues. The junction had 6 bases not matched to a gene; V was cut back by 2 bases and J by 6 bases. From germline, CDR1 is SGHTA and CDR2 FQGTGA. The chain's CDR3 is CASSLGRTSREQYF. The DNA for the CDR3 is TGTGCCAGCAGCTTAGGCAGGACTAGCCGCGAGCAGTACTTC.

The chain links TRBV27 to TRBJ2-4; possible D gene TRBD2, 6 bases. Trimming stripped 7 bases from V and 0 bases from J, with 16 bases between. The germline gives CDR1 MNHEY, CDR2 SMNVEV (reference sequence). This CDR3 spans 16 amino acids. CDR3 sequence (DNA): TGTGCCAGCACCGCGTCGGGGGAACTAGCCAAAAACATTCAGTACTTC. The encoded protein is CASTASGELAKNIQYF.

The chain links TRBV15 to TRBJ2-3; 8 bases are shared with TRBD2. Germline values: CDR1 LNHNV, CDR2 YYDKDF (reference sequence). The CDR3 totals 15 residues. The V and J ends lost 7 bases and 1 base, in that order; junction bases with no gene match: 7. CDR3 protein: CATNPSTSGTDTQYF. CDR3 coding DNA: TGTGCCACCAACCCCTCGACTAGCGGCACAGATACGCAGTATTTT.

This clone has a single count. This chain uses TRBV7-9 with TRBJ2-7; tentatively, D is TRBD1 or TRBD2 (5 bases each). The CDR3 runs to 14 residues. Germline V gene sequence: CDR1 SEHNR, CDR2 FQNEAQ (reference sequence). Trimming stripped 5 bases from V and 6 bases from J, with 17 bases between. CDR3 DNA sequence: TGTGCCAGCAGCGTTCAGGGTTACGGGACCGAGCAGTACTTC. It is translated as CASSVQGYGTEQYF.

V is TRBV25-1 and J is TRBJ2-1, with D uncertain. The V end lost 4 bases, the J end lost 7 bases, and 17 bases lay between the germline ends. Per germline, CDR1 MGHDK and CDR2 SYGVNS. The CDR3 is 15 residues long. The chain's CDR3 is CASSVTGQSRNEQFF. CDR3 sequence (DNA): TGTGCCAGCAGTGTAACCGGGCAGTCAAGGAATGAGCAGTTCTTC.

This chain connects TRBV5-8 to TRBJ1-2; D may be TRBD1 (6 bases). Germline V CDR1 and CDR2: SGHTS, YDEGEE. The CDR3 has 13 amino acids. Trimming removed 6 bases from V and 4 bases from J, with 13 bases in between. CDR3 amino acids: CASKAGALYGYTF. The CDR3 DNA reads as TGTGCCAGCAAGGCAGGGGCCCTCTATGGCTACACCTTC.

This chain joins TRBV4-2 and TRBJ2-7; 11 bases fit TRBD2. The CDR3 has 15 residues. Germline V gene data show CDR1 as LGHNA and CDR2 as YNFKEQ. J gave up 2 bases and V 3 bases, and 3 bases lay outside the gene matches. CDR3 DNA sequence: TGTGCCAGCAGCCAGGGACTAGCGGAAACCTACGAGCAGTACTTC. Amino acids: CASSQGLAETYEQYF.

This chain uses TRBV29-1 with TRBJ1-1, with TRBD1 matching 9 bases. The trim removed 3 bases at V and 11 bases at J, leaving 7 bases unmatched. CDR3 size: 12 residues. The germline CDR1 and CDR2 sequences are SQVTM and ANQGSEA. CDR3 in DNA: TGCAGCGTTGACAGGGACAGGGAAGGGGCTTTCTTT. Translated, it gives CSVDRDREGAFF.

The chain employs TRBV6-5 and TRBJ2-1; D ambiguous. Germline V lookup: CDR1 MNHEY, CDR2 SVGAGI. This CDR3 is built from 14 residues. Trimming took off 2 bases at V and 2 bases at J, with 7 bases between the two ends. In nucleotides, the CDR3 is TGTGCCAGCAGTTACGCGGCTGCCTACAATGAGCAGTTCTTC. Amino acids: CASSYAAAYNEQFF.

This chain uses TRBV4-3 with TRBJ2-7, with 12 bases fitting TRBD2. This CDR3 has 18 amino acids. V gave up 0 bases and J gave up 2 bases; unmatched junction bases: 8. Germline lookup yields CDR1 LGHNA and CDR2 YSLEER. The DNA for the CDR3 is TGCGCCAGCAGCCAAGATAGGCTAGCGGGGGGGGCCCCCTACGAGCAGTACTTC. The encoded protein is CASSQDRLAGGAPYEQYF.

The V gene is TRBV29-1, the J gene TRBJ2-5; no definite D call. This CDR3 contains 13 residues. Trimming stripped 0 bases from V and 3 bases from J, with 8 bases between. Germline loops: CDR1 SQVTM, CDR2 ANQGSEA. In DNA form, the CDR3 reads TGCAGCGTTGAAGAGGGTTTTGAAGAGACCCAGTACTTC. It specifies CSVEEGFEETQYF.

The CDR3 loop is CASNQGGPGETQYF. In DNA, the CDR3 is TGTGCCAGCAACCAGGGGGGGCCGGGAGAGACCCAGTACTTC. The gene calls are TRBV5-8 and TRBJ2-5, with D perhaps TRBD1 or TRBD2 (7 bases each). Germline CDR1 SGHTS, CDR2 YDEGEE. V was shortened by 6 bases and J by 4 bases, with 16 bases between the two germline ends. This CDR3 is 14 amino acids long. The full variable domain, in which reference TRBV5-8 and TRBJ2-5 provide the parts outside the CDR3, is EAGVTQSPTHLIKTRGQQATLRCSPISGHTSVYWYQQALGLGLQFLLWYDEGEERNRGNFPPRFSGRQFPNYSSELNVNALELEDSALYLCASNQGGPGETQYFGPGTRLLVL.

CDR3 DNA: TGTGCCAGCCTCAGGTCGGATACGCAGTATTTT. The encoded protein is CASLRSDTQYF. The chain links TRBV6-5 to TRBJ2-3; D not resolved. Between the trimmed V and J ends, which lost 8 bases and 6 bases, there was a span of 9 bases. Germline V gene sequence: CDR1 MNHEY, CDR2 SVGAGI. The CDR3 has 11 residues.

As to this clone: The junction and the germline gene differ at one end; a read error may be behind it. The CDR3 reads CASSQYAGNAGELFF. In DNA form, the CDR3 reads TGTGCCAGCAGCCAATACGCAGGGAACGCCGGGGAGCTGTTTTTT. The gene calls are TRBV3-1 (or the pseudogene TRBV3-2) and TRBJ2-2, with a possible D match to TRBD1 (5 bases). The CDR3 covers 15 residues. The germline V gene has CDR1 LGHDT and CDR2 YNNKEL (reference sequence).

V gene TRBV19 combines with J gene TRBJ2-3; D gene uncertain. The CDR3 spans 11 residues. The germline gives CDR1 LNHDA, CDR2 SQIVND (reference sequence). V dropped 4 bases and J dropped 6 bases, with 5 bases sitting between them. CDR3 sequence (DNA): TGTGCCAGTAGTAGGGCGGATACGCAGTATTTT. It encodes CASSRADTQYF.

The gene calls are TRBV19 and TRBJ1-1; D might be TRBD1 (6 bases). The CDR3 length is 15 residues. Trimming took off 5 bases at V and 6 bases at J, with 19 bases between the two ends. Germline loops: CDR1 LNHDA, CDR2 SQIVND (reference sequence). The CDR3 loop is CASSEIGQIVAEAFF. The CDR3 DNA reads TGTGCCAGTAGTGAGATTGGACAGATCGTCGCTGAAGCTTTCTTT.

The chain has TRBV25-1 and TRBJ1-3; 7 positions agree with TRBD1. CDR1 MGHDK and CDR2 SYGVNS come from the germline V gene. The CDR3 has 17 amino acids. V lost 1 base, J lost 0 bases, and 6 bases stayed unmatched. The CDR3 DNA is TGTGCCAGCAGTGAATGTGACAGGGTGGGCTCTGGAAACACCATATATTTT. Amino acids: CASSECDRVGSGNTIYF.